This passage covers 25 T cell receptor beta chains from one sample sequenced in a study of beta chain features in type 1 diabetes (dated by TCRdb to 2016 to 2018). Findings and caveats that apply to the study as a whole: Type 1 diabetes patients showed a moderate but significant shortening of TCRB CDR3 length in all four CD4+ subsets.

These receptors have no known antigen. The library was built by means of the immunoSEQ multiplex PCR assay. The entire amount of isolated RNA was reverse transcribed using the High Capacity cDNA Reverse Transcription Kit, so the sequenced TCRB transcripts were expressed ones. TCRdb took this table from immuneACCESS and kept in-frame rearrangements with V and J called. Such tables lack part of the clones; where checked against another copy, unresolved V genes explain under half of the gap, and the rest is unexplained. This sample gives approximately 250,000 clones in total; roughly a tenth of them show up just once. Of the sample, more than 0.015% is held by the ten largest clones. The sample consisted of naive CD4+ T cells from blood. This sample's cell subset or site label indicates: true naive CD4+ T cells. Receptor source: a young man with type 1 diabetes.

Only a few counts were recorded for this clone. CDR3 amino acids: CASSARDNYYGYTF. The CDR3 DNA is TGTGCCAGCAGCGCCCGGGACAATTACTATGGCTACACCTTC. V and J are TRBV5-4 and TRBJ1-2; tentative D call: TRBD1 (6 bases). Looked up from germline, CDR1 is SGHNT and CDR2 is YYREEE (reference sequence). With 4 bases removed from V and 3 bases from J, the gap between germline ends came to 13 bases. The CDR3 loop spans 14 amino acids.

The V call is TRBV4-3, the J call TRBJ1-1; D possibly corresponds to TRBD1 (5 bases). Per the germline V gene, CDR1 is LGHNA and CDR2 is YSLEER. Trimming stripped 1 base from V and 8 bases from J, with 8 bases between. CDR3 length: 12 amino acids. The CDR3 DNA sequence: TGCGCCAGCAGCCAAGTGGGGGGAGAAGCTTTCTTT. Its protein product is CASSQVGGEAFF.

In this sample, this clone turned up a few times. The rearrangement joins TRBV5-1 to TRBJ2-5; the D gene is possibly TRBD2 (7 bases). The germline CDR1 and CDR2 sequences are SGHRS and YFSETQ. The CDR3 is made up of 14 amino acids. V shed 4 bases and J shed 5 bases, with 15 bases lying between them. The CDR3 coding sequence is TGCGCCAGCAGCGAAGGAGGGGGGGCGGAGACCCAGTACTTC. Translation gives CASSEGGGAETQYF.

V is TRBV7-3 and J is TRBJ1-1, with a weak D call TRBD1 (6 bases). The CDR3 length is 14 residues. CDR1 is SGHTA, CDR2 FQGTGA, per germline. With 4 bases removed from V and 0 bases from J, the gap between germline ends came to 9 bases. The CDR3 reads CASSSGQLNTEAFF. In DNA, the CDR3 is TGTGCCAGCAGCTCCGGACAGCTGAACACTGAAGCTTTCTTT.

The V call is TRBV7-9, the J call TRBJ1-6; 7 positions agree with TRBD1. Unmatched junction bases numbered 14, after V lost 4 bases and J lost 14 bases. This CDR3 contains 15 residues. The germline gives CDR1 SEHNR, CDR2 FQNEAQ (reference sequence). This chain's CDR3 is CASSSDRDSPLALHF. The CDR3 DNA is TGTGCCAGCAGCTCCGACCGGGACAGCCCTCTGGCCCTCCACTTT. Based on the CDR3 plus reference TRBV7-9 and TRBJ1-6, the full variable domain is DTGVSQNPRHKITKRGQNVTFRCDPISEHNRLYWYRQTLGQGPEFLTYFQNEAQLEKSRLLSDRFSAERPKGSFSTLEIQRTEQGDSAMYLCASSSDRDSPLALHFGNGTRLTVT.

The table lists this clone with a few counts. The genes are TRBV18 and TRBJ2-3, with D uncertain. The germline V and J ends were trimmed by 6 bases and 8 bases, with 12 bases remaining between them. This CDR3 is built from 12 residues. Germline CDR1 is KGHSH and CDR2 is LQKENI. The CDR3 spells CASSRARGTQYF. The CDR3 DNA sequence: TGTGCCAGCTCCCGAGCGAGAGGTACGCAGTATTTT.

This chain connects TRBV7-3 to TRBJ2-6, with a possible D match to TRBD2 (5 bases). This CDR3 has 14 amino acids. Germline-derived CDR1 and CDR2 are SGHTA and FQGTGA. Trimming removed 8 bases at V and 0 bases at J, with 8 bases between. CDR3 in amino acids: CASGEGSGANVLTF. CDR3 nucleotides: TGTGCCAGCGGCGAGGGCTCTGGGGCCAACGTCCTGACTTTC.

This clone has more than one count but fewer than ten. The rearrangement links TRBV28 to TRBJ1-1; a weak D match, TRBD1 (5 bases). CDR1 and CDR2 from the germline V gene are MDHEN and SYDVKM. This CDR3 contains 14 residues. V gave up 7 bases and J gave up 6 bases, with 18 bases separating them. The CDR3 loop reads CASTLRGARAEAFF. The CDR3, as DNA: TGTGCCAGCACCCTCCGCGGGGCACGGGCTGAAGCTTTCTTT.

V usage is TRBV7-2 and J usage is TRBJ1-2, with 10 bases that match TRBD1. V was pared by 5 bases and J by 4 bases, with 7 bases of the junction left unmatched. The germline V gene encodes CDR1 SGHTA and CDR2 FQGNSA. The CDR3 is 15 residues long. The CDR3 loop reads CASSPGQGDGYGYTF. As DNA, the CDR3 is TGTGCCAGCAGCCCTGGACAGGGGGATGGCTATGGCTACACCTTC.

This clone came up a few times. V and J are TRBV27 and TRBJ2-7, with 7 bases aligning to TRBD1. Germline assignment: CDR1 MNHEY and CDR2 SMNVEV (reference sequence). This CDR3 region has 15 residues. V dropped 5 bases and J dropped 2; count of bases not matched to a gene: 9. CDR3 sequence: CASSPYRQGTYEQYF. Written as DNA, the CDR3 is TGTGCCAGCAGTCCATATCGACAGGGAACCTACGAGCAGTACTTC.

This chain joins TRBV18 and TRBJ1-2; perhaps TRBD1 as D (6 bases). The CDR3 covers 16 residues. Germline V gene sequence: CDR1 KGHSH, CDR2 LQKENI. Trimming removed 5 bases from V and 5 bases from J, with 21 bases in between. In DNA form, the CDR3 reads TGTGCCAGCTCATCGTTTACCGGGACAAGGCATTATGGCTACACCTTC. This encodes CASSSFTGTRHYGYTF.

This clone was recorded a few times. The chain recombines TRBV5-6 with TRBJ2-7, with 8 bases that match TRBD1. V dropped 4 bases and J dropped 0; count of bases not matched to a gene: 6. Germline-derived CDR1 and CDR2 are SGHDT and YYEEEE. The CDR3 contains 15 residues. CDR3: CASSVRGLPSYEQYF. The CDR3 DNA reads as TGTGCCAGCAGCGTCAGGGGGCTGCCCTCCTACGAGCAGTACTTC.

This clone turned up a few times. The genes are TRBV7-9 and TRBJ2-7; 9 bases map to TRBD1. This CDR3 comprises 16 residues. CDR1 SEHNR and CDR2 FQNEAQ come from the germline V gene (reference sequence). J was trimmed by 0 bases and V by 5 bases; bases with no gene match: 8. The CDR3 nucleotides are TGTGCCAGCAGCGACCCGACAGGGGGAAGCTCCTACGAGCAGTACTTC. This encodes CASSDPTGGSSYEQYF.

This clone was recorded a few times. This sequence joins TRBV7-2 and TRBJ2-5; perhaps TRBD2 as D (6 bases). Germline values: CDR1 SGHTA, CDR2 FQGNSA. This CDR3 spans 12 amino acids. The V end was cut by 6 bases, the J end by 7 bases, with 12 bases between. CDR3 DNA: TGTGCCAGCAGTTCCTTCGGGGGGACCCAGTACTTC. It is translated as CASSSFGGTQYF. Together with reference TRBV7-2 and TRBJ2-5, the CDR3 gives the full variable domain: GAGVSQSPSNKVTEKGKDVELRCDPISGHTALYWYRQSLGQGLEFLIYFQGNSAPDKSGLPSDRFSAERTGGSVSTLTIQRTQQEDSAVYLCASSSFGGTQYFGPGTRLLVL.

The rearrangement joins TRBV12-5 to TRBJ1-1; 9 bases fit TRBD1. Trimming cost V 4 bases and J 3 bases; bases outside gene matches: 6. Germline V CDR1 and CDR2: LGHNT, FRNRAP. There are 15 residues in the CDR3. The CDR3 spells CASGSRDRVDTEAFF. The CDR3 DNA reads as TGTGCTAGTGGTTCGCGGGACAGGGTGGACACTGAAGCTTTCTTT.

This clone was seen more than once but under ten times. The chain employs TRBV4-2 and TRBJ2-1, with 12 nucleotides matching TRBD1. The germline V gene encodes CDR1 LGHNA and CDR2 YNFKEQ. CDR3 length equals 17 residues. The trim removed 0 bases at V and 13 bases at J, leaving 13 bases unmatched. CDR3 amino acids: CASSQERGGQGALGQFF. CDR3 sequence (DNA): TGTGCCAGCAGCCAAGAAAGAGGGGGACAGGGGGCGCTGGGACAGTTCTTC.

The chain recombines TRBV28 with TRBJ2-7, with D perhaps TRBD2 (6 bases). CDR3 size: 13 residues. V lost 10 bases and J 0 bases, leaving 13 bases between the germline ends. In germline, CDR1 is MDHEN, CDR2 SYDVKM. The CDR3 loop reads CATGGGSSYEQYF. The CDR3 DNA reads as TGTGCCACGGGTGGGGGGAGCTCCTACGAGCAGTACTTC.

The chain is built from TRBV5-5 and TRBJ2-4; tentatively, D is TRBD1 (6 bases). Trimming removed 0 bases from V and 7 bases from J, with 14 bases in between. The CDR3 contains 15 residues. Per the germline V gene, CDR1 is SGHKS and CDR2 is YYEKEE (reference sequence). CDR3 coding DNA: TGTGCCAGCAGCTTGGATTTGGACAGTCTTAACATTCAGTACTTC. It codes for CASSLDLDSLNIQYF.

The V gene is TRBV29-1, the J gene TRBJ1-6; 7 positions match TRBD1. CDR1 is SQVTM and CDR2 is ANQGSEA in the germline V gene. Trimming at V came to 6 bases and at J to 9 bases, leaving 17 bases not matched to a gene. This CDR3 is built from 16 residues. This CDR3 is CSVTPLPPGGLSPLHF. The CDR3 region has the DNA TGCAGCGTCACACCGCTGCCCCCAGGGGGTCTTTCACCCCTCCACTTT.

This clone has only a few counts. The J gene is TRBJ2-7, the V gene TRBV7-9; 10 nucleotides agree with TRBD1. In germline, CDR1 is SEHNR, CDR2 FQNEAQ (reference sequence). CDR3 length: 15 residues. The junction had 10 bases not matched to a gene; V was cut back by 5 bases and J by 6 bases. The CDR3 reads CASSITGQGTAEQYF. The CDR3 DNA follows: TGTGCCAGCAGCATAACGGGACAGGGGACGGCCGAGCAGTACTTC.

The gene calls are TRBV7-9 and TRBJ2-3; 12 nucleotides line up with TRBD1. The CDR3 is 15 residues long. Germline CDR1 and CDR2: SEHNR and FQNEAQ (reference sequence). V shed 5 bases and J 4 bases; nucleotides not matched to a gene: 4. CDR3 in DNA: TGTGCCAGCAGCCCGGGACAGGGGGCCCCAGATACGCAGTATTTT. This encodes CASSPGQGAPDTQYF.

This clone was picked up a small number of times. CDR3 amino acids: CASSLRTSTDTQYF. In nucleotides, the CDR3 is TGCGCCAGCAGCTTGAGGACAAGCACAGATACGCAGTATTTT. This chain links TRBV5-1 with TRBJ2-3, with D possibly matching TRBD1 (5 bases). This CDR3 spans 14 amino acids. V was shortened by 1 base and J by 0 bases, with 6 bases between the two germline ends. Looked up from germline, CDR1 is SGHRS and CDR2 is YFSETQ.

The chain has TRBV29-1 and TRBJ2-3; TRBD2 matches 8 bases. V gave up 6 bases and J gave up 0 bases; unmatched junction bases: 8. The CDR3 runs 15 residues. Germline assignment: CDR1 SQVTM and CDR2 ANQGSEA. The CDR3 sequence: CSVQIAGRSTDTQYF. The CDR3 coding sequence is TGCAGCGTCCAGATAGCGGGGCGAAGCACAGATACGCAGTATTTT.

This clone occurred a few times. In DNA, the CDR3 is TGCGCCAGCAGCCAGCGGGACAGGGTTGTCTACGAGCAGTACTTC. Its protein is CASSQRDRVVYEQYF. V is TRBV5-1 and J is TRBJ2-7; TRBD1 matches at 9 bases. This CDR3 is built from 15 residues. CDR1 is SGHRS and CDR2 is YFSETQ in the germline V gene. With 4 bases clipped from V and 3 bases from J, the junction kept 8 bases outside the gene matches.

This clone was seen a handful of times. Other DNA sequences of this sample code for an identical CDR3. This chain uses TRBV5-1 with TRBJ1-1; D gene ambiguous. The length of the CDR3 is 13 residues. Trimming stripped 7 bases from V and 0 bases from J, with 10 bases between. Germline CDR1 is SGHRS and CDR2 is YFSETQ. The CDR3 reads CASSPSVNTEAFF. CDR3 nucleotide sequence: TGCGCCAGCTCCCCCTCGGTGAACACTGAAGCTTTCTTT.